Shown below are 6 T cell receptor beta chains from a single sample sequenced in a study of blood T cells in healthy people across ages. Then a second PCR, running about 6 to 11 cycles, was carried out with a sample-barcoded 5' primer and a J-beta primer mix. TCRdb reanalysed the 5' RACE reads using MiXCR and keeps one entry per CDR3 protein. The sample lists 1,500,000 or so distinct CDR3 sequences; 59% were seen once. The sample taken for sequencing was blood. The receptors were gathered from a man between 18 and 35 years old in good health.

This clonotype was counted a few times. J is TRBJ2-1 and V is TRBV25-1, with no clear D. The V and J ends lost 11 bases and 0 bases respectively, with 20 bases between them. CDR1 and CDR2 from the germline V gene are MGHDK and SYGVNS. This CDR3 has 16 residues. The CDR3 loop is CAPSSPAGNSYNEQFF. As DNA, the CDR3 is TGTGCCCCCAGCTCGCCGGCCGGAAACTCCTACAATGAGCAGTTCTTC.

This clonotype was found a few times. The chain couples TRBV4-1 to TRBJ2-4, with 13 bases fitting TRBD2. The DNA end lines up better with TRBJ2-7; the J call may be wrong. CDR3 length equals 18 residues. The germline CDR1 and CDR2 sequences are MGHRA and YSYEKL. The CDR3 DNA reads as TGCGCCAGCAGCCAATCAACTAGCGGGGGGGCTCCCACCTACGAGCAGTACTTC. Translating gives CASSQSTSGGAPTYEQYF.

This chain connects TRBV9 to TRBJ1-4; 9 nucleotides line up with TRBD1. Looked up from germline, CDR1 is SGDLS and CDR2 is YYNGEE. CDR3 length equals 14 residues. V was clipped by 4 bases and J by 9 bases; unmatched bases: 7. The CDR3: CASSPGDRVQKLFF. The CDR3 DNA is TGTGCCAGCAGCCCCGGGGACAGGGTTCAAAAACTGTTTTTT.

CDR3 sequence: CASSQVGEYEQYF. As DNA, the CDR3 is TGCGCCAGCAGCCAAGTTGGCGAGTACGAGCAGTACTTC. The chain carries TRBV4-1 and TRBJ2-7; no firm D call. V was clipped by 1 base and J by 4 bases, with 8 bases between them. The V gene's germline CDR1 is MGHRA and CDR2 YSYEKL. The length of the CDR3 is 13 residues.

The V call is TRBV6-5, the J call TRBJ2-3, with D unclear. Germline CDR1 MNHEY, CDR2 SVGAGI. This CDR3 region has 15 residues. The V end was cut by 5 bases, the J end by 1 base, with 13 bases between. The CDR3 nucleotides are TGTGCCAGCAGTCCTCTAGAACTTGGCACAGATACGCAGTATTTT. It specifies CASSPLELGTDTQYF.

This sequence joins TRBV6-5 and TRBJ2-1; 7 nucleotides agree with TRBD1. This CDR3 comprises 15 residues. V lost 6 bases, J lost 7 bases, and 12 bases stayed unmatched. CDR1 MNHEY and CDR2 SVGAGI come from the germline V gene. CDR3 bases: TGTGCCAGCAGCCAAAACCCAGGGGGTTCAAATGAGCAGTTCTTC. Translating gives CASSQNPGGSNEQFF.